These 4 T cell receptor beta chains were all obtained from the same sample, sequenced in a study of early T cells in non-severe SARS-CoV-2 infection. TCRdb re-analysed the 5' RACE reads in MiXCR, keeping a single row per CDR3 protein. The table records fewer than 85,000 distinct CDR3 sequences, about 14% of them present only once. The sequences come from whole blood, collected at baseline. Source of these receptors: an adult who was a healthcare worker with PCR-confirmed SARS-CoV-2 infection or an uninfected control (not recorded which).

This clonotype occurred a few times. The rearrangement joins TRBV4-2 to TRBJ2-4, with D unclear. The germline V and J ends were trimmed by 2 bases and 8 bases, with 10 bases remaining between them. Germline CDR1 and CDR2: LGHNA and YNFKEQ. The length of the CDR3 is 13 residues. DNA for the CDR3: TGTGCCAGCAGCCAACTGTCGTGGGACATTCAGTACTTC. It is translated as CASSQLSWDIQYF.

The chain links TRBV19 to TRBJ2-5; D ambiguous. Germline V lookup: CDR1 LNHDA, CDR2 SQIVND (reference sequence). CDR3 length: 13 residues. V was clipped by 6 bases and J by 0 bases, with 8 bases between them. This CDR3 reads CASRETNQETQYF. The CDR3 DNA reads as TGTGCCAGTAGGGAGACAAACCAAGAGACCCAGTACTTC.

There are a few counts of this clonotype. The gene calls are TRBV4-2 and TRBJ2-4; the D is unclear. Trimming shortened V by 0 bases and J by 6 bases, and 12 bases separated the two germline ends. Germline V gene sequence: CDR1 LGHNA, CDR2 YNFKEQ. This CDR3 is built from 15 residues. The CDR3 sequence: CASSQDEGSLNIQYF. CDR3 in DNA: TGTGCCAGCAGCCAAGACGAAGGGTCATTAAACATTCAGTACTTC.

This sequence joins TRBV2 and TRBJ1-4; TRBD1 might be the D (6 bases). V was clipped by 1 base and J by 8 bases, with 20 bases between them. The CDR3 is 17 amino acids. CDR1 and CDR2 (germline): SNHLY, FYNNEI. CDR3 amino acids: CASSEDRLQYREEKLFF. The CDR3 DNA follows: TGTGCCAGCAGTGAAGATCGCTTACAGTACAGGGAGGAAAAACTGTTTTTT.